Listed here are 30 T cell receptor beta chains from one sample, sequenced in a study of blood T cell repertoires in COVID-19. Some clones are missing from TCRdb's copy, which holds only in-frame ones; the method was immunoSEQ multiplex PCR. The data contain tens of thousands of clones, roughly 79% of them singletons. Sequencing was done on a sample of peripheral blood. The source is a human donor in a cohort sampled during active COVID-19.

The chain uses TRBV5-1 and TRBJ1-1, with 10 bases that match TRBD1. The J segment lost 3 bases and the V segment lost 4 bases, leaving 6 bases of the junction unmatched. CDR3 length equals 15 residues. Germline V CDR1 and CDR2: SGHRS, YFSETQ. The CDR3 region has the DNA TGCGCCAGCAGCCCGGGGGACAGGGGATACACTGAAGCTTTCTTT. Its translation: CASSPGDRGYTEAFF. The whole variable domain, filled in from reference TRBV5-1 and TRBJ1-1, reads KAGVTQTPRYLIKTRGQQVTLSCSPISGHRSVSWYQQTPGQGLQFLFEYFSETQRNKGNFPGRFSGRQFSNSRSEMNVSTLELGDSALYLCASSPGDRGYTEAFFGQGTRLTVV.

This chain connects TRBV2 to TRBJ2-7, with a tentative D call TRBD1 (6 bases). Germline V lookup: CDR1 SNHLY, CDR2 FYNNEI. The CDR3 runs 12 residues. V gave up 6 bases and J gave up 4 bases, with 10 bases separating them. The CDR3 DNA reads TGTGCCAGCAGGGCCCAGGGGTACGAGCAGTACTTC. Protein product: CASRAQGYEQYF.

The chain links TRBV18 to TRBJ2-3; no reliable D call. The CDR3 is 15 residues long. Germline V gene sequence: CDR1 KGHSH, CDR2 LQKENI. V dropped 1 base and J dropped 1 base, with 9 bases sitting between them. The CDR3 sequence is CASSPQRQGTDTQYF. The CDR3 coding sequence is TGTGCCAGCTCACCACAACGTCAGGGCACAGATACGCAGTATTTT.

V gene TRBV9 combines with J gene TRBJ2-2; 9 bases are shared with TRBD2. After removal of 4 bases from V and 3 bases from J, the junction contained 7 bases not matched to a gene. This CDR3 spans 16 amino acids. Germline V lookup: CDR1 SGDLS, CDR2 YYNGEE. CDR3 nucleotides: TGTGCCAGCAGCATACCGCGGGAGGGGGACACCGGGGAGCTGTTTTTT. Translated, it gives CASSIPREGDTGELFF.

The V call is TRBV11-2, the J call TRBJ2-5; tentative D call: TRBD2 (6 bases). The CDR3 has 14 amino acids. Trimming cost V 5 bases and J 2 bases, with 12 bases left between them. CDR1 SGHAT and CDR2 FQNNGV come from the germline V gene. Written as DNA, the CDR3 is TGTGCCAGCAGCCTTGGGACTTTTCAAGAGACCCAGTACTTC. This codes for CASSLGTFQETQYF.

The chain employs TRBV11-3 and TRBJ2-2; D may be TRBD2 (5 bases). The CDR3 has 13 amino acids. V was shortened by 0 bases and J by 9 bases, with 8 bases between the two germline ends. CDR1 and CDR2 from the germline V gene are SGHNT and YENEEA. Written as DNA, the CDR3 is TGTGCCAGCAGCTTAGATGCGGGCCGGGAGCTGTTTTTT. Translating it yields CASSLDAGRELFF.

The chain couples TRBV11-3 to TRBJ2-2, with D unresolved. This CDR3 has 15 amino acids. Germline loops: CDR1 SGHNT, CDR2 YENEEA. V was trimmed by 1 base and J by 3 bases, leaving 9 bases between them. This CDR3 is CASSLGTRYTGELFF. DNA for the CDR3: TGTGCCAGCAGCTTAGGAACCCGGTACACCGGGGAGCTGTTTTTT.

This chain uses TRBV6-2 or TRBV6-3 with TRBJ1-2; tentatively, D is TRBD1 (5 bases). CDR3 length equals 13 residues. V shed 6 bases and J shed 4 bases, with 12 bases lying between them. Germline V gene sequence: CDR1 MNHEY, CDR2 SVGEGT. CDR3 bases: TGTGCCAGCAGCCCCGACAGCGTCTATGGCTACACCTTC. This codes for CASSPDSVYGYTF.

This clone was counted between two and nine times. The chain uses TRBV2 and TRBJ1-2; D is perhaps TRBD1 (5 bases). Germline-derived CDR1 and CDR2 are SNHLY and FYNNEI. This CDR3 has 14 residues. V was trimmed by 3 bases and J by 4 bases, leaving 12 bases between them. This chain's CDR3 is CASSEGYRLYGYTF. The CDR3 coding sequence is TGTGCCAGCAGTGAGGGGTACAGGCTCTATGGCTACACCTTC.

The chain joins TRBV2 to TRBJ2-1; 9 nucleotides agree with TRBD2. Germline-derived CDR1 and CDR2 are SNHLY and FYNNEI. The CDR3 has 13 residues. After removal of 6 bases from V and 6 bases from J, the junction contained 3 bases not matched to a gene. CDR3 loop: CASSPGLANEQFF. The CDR3 coding sequence is TGTGCCAGCAGCCCGGGACTAGCCAATGAGCAGTTCTTC.

The chain employs TRBV18 and TRBJ1-4; weak D call: TRBD1 (6 bases). The CDR3 extends over 14 amino acids. The V end was cut by 0 bases, the J end by 5 bases, with 7 bases between. Germline V gives CDR1 KGHSH, CDR2 LQKENI. In DNA form, the CDR3 reads TGTGCCAGCTCACCACCGAGGGGGAATGAAAAACTGTTTTTT. It codes for CASSPPRGNEKLFF.

The CDR3 sequence is CASSLSNLQETQYF. The DNA for the CDR3 is TGTGCCAGCAGTCTCTCTAACCTCCAAGAGACCCAGTACTTC. This chain links TRBV28 with TRBJ2-5; D is unresolved. This CDR3 has 14 residues. V was pared by 5 bases and J by 1 base, with 11 bases between. Per germline, CDR1 MDHEN and CDR2 SYDVKM. The whole variable domain, remainder taken from reference TRBV28 and TRBJ2-5, is DVKVTQSSRYLVKRTGEKVFLECVQDMDHENMFWYRQDPGLGLRLIYFSYDVKMKEKGDIPEGYSVSREKKERFSLILESASTNQTSMYLCASSLSNLQETQYFGPGTRLLVL.

This rearrangement joins TRBV28 to TRBJ1-1; 8 bases are shared with TRBD1. Germline assignment: CDR1 MDHEN and CDR2 SYDVKM. The CDR3 length is 16 residues. V shed 6 bases and J 3 bases; nucleotides not matched to a gene: 12. CDR3 bases: TGTGCCAGCAGCCGGGACAGGTGGGGGTCGGACACTGAAGCTTTCTTT. Amino acid sequence: CASSRDRWGSDTEAFF. The full variable domain, rest sourced from reference TRBV28 and TRBJ1-1, is DVKVTQSSRYLVKRTGEKVFLECVQDMDHENMFWYRQDPGLGLRLIYFSYDVKMKEKGDIPEGYSVSREKKERFSLILESASTNQTSMYLCASSRDRWGSDTEAFFGQGTRLTVV.

V usage is TRBV11-2 and J usage is TRBJ2-7, with 10 bases fitting TRBD2. CDR3 length: 15 residues. Per germline, CDR1 SGHAT and CDR2 FQNNGV. The trim removed 5 bases at V and 1 base at J, leaving 5 bases unmatched. Here the CDR3 reads CASSLSGGDSYEQYF. Here the CDR3 DNA reads TGTGCCAGCAGCCTAAGCGGGGGGGATTCCTACGAGCAGTACTTC. Filled out from reference TRBV11-2 and TRBJ2-7, the complete variable domain reads EAGVAQSPRYKIIEKRQSVAFWCNPISGHATLYWYQQILGQGPKLLIQFQNNGVVDDSQLPKDRFSAERLKGVDSTLKIQPAKLEDSAVYLCASSLSGGDSYEQYFGPGTRLTVT.

This clone appeared once. The chain recombines TRBV5-5 with TRBJ1-1; TRBD1 aligns across 7 bases. Germline V gene data show CDR1 as SGHKS and CDR2 as YYEKEE (reference sequence). The V segment lost 2 bases and the J segment 3 bases; nucleotides outside the gene matches: 1. This CDR3 has 13 amino acids. Here the CDR3 reads CASSFDRDTEAFF. Here the CDR3 DNA reads TGTGCCAGCAGCTTTGACAGGGACACTGAAGCTTTCTTT.

The CDR3 spells CASSLSRGNSYEQYF. CDR3 nucleotides: TGCGCCAGCAGCTTGAGTAGGGGCAACTCCTACGAGCAGTACTTC. The V gene is TRBV5-1, the J gene TRBJ2-7, with D possibly matching TRBD1 (5 bases). V lost 1 base and J lost 0, with 11 bases in between. Germline CDR1 and CDR2: SGHRS and YFSETQ. The CDR3 is 15 amino acids.

This sequence joins TRBV15 and TRBJ1-1; 7 positions agree with TRBD1. J lost 5 bases, V lost 2 bases, and 8 bases had no gene match. Germline V lookup: CDR1 LNHNV, CDR2 YYDKDF (reference sequence). The CDR3 length is 15 residues. CDR3 sequence (DNA): TGTGCCACCAGCAGACCAATGACAGGGAGGACTGAAGCTTTCTTT. This encodes CATSRPMTGRTEAFF.

The chain has TRBV6-5 and TRBJ1-1, with 9 positions matching TRBD1. The V gene's germline CDR1 is MNHEY and CDR2 SVGAGI. J gave up 8 bases and V 6 bases, and 7 bases lay outside the gene matches. This CDR3 region has 13 residues. The CDR3 here is CASSKYRGQEAFF. The CDR3 DNA is TGTGCCAGCAGCAAGTACAGGGGGCAAGAAGCTTTCTTT.

The chain combines TRBV7-9 with TRBJ1-5; D gene unclear. This CDR3 has 13 amino acids. Germline loops: CDR1 SEHNR, CDR2 FQNEAQ (reference sequence). Trimming pared 5 bases from V and 0 bases from J, leaving 5 bases between. For the CDR3, the DNA is TGTGCCAGCAGCCCAGATAGCAATCAGCCCCAGCATTTT. Encoded protein: CASSPDSNQPQHF.

V and J are TRBV27 and TRBJ2-5; TRBD2 agrees at 7 bases. The germline V gene has CDR1 MNHEY and CDR2 SMNVEV (reference sequence). With V trimmed by 9 bases and J by 5 bases, 12 bases remained unmatched. The CDR3 runs 14 residues. The CDR3: CASRAGRLSETQYF. CDR3 in DNA: TGTGCCAGTCGAGCGGGGCGCCTCAGCGAGACCCAGTACTTC.

CDR3 sequence: CASSDNSPYEQYF. In nucleotides, the CDR3 is TGCGCCAGCAGTGATAACAGCCCCTACGAGCAGTACTTC. The chain has TRBV10-1 and TRBJ2-7, with D hard to call. The CDR3 is made up of 13 amino acids. The germline gives CDR1 WNHNN, CDR2 SYGVQD (reference sequence). V lost 3 bases, J lost 2 bases, and 8 bases lay in between.

This rearrangement joins TRBV5-1 to TRBJ2-7, with 8 bases fitting TRBD1. Germline V gene data show CDR1 as SGHRS and CDR2 as YFSETQ. The CDR3 spans 14 residues. J was trimmed by 2 bases and V by 4 bases; bases with no gene match: 5. CDR3 in DNA: TGCGCCAGCAGCCTACAGGGGGATACCTACGAGCAGTACTTC. Its translation: CASSLQGDTYEQYF.

This clone was counted only a few times. The V call is TRBV27, the J call TRBJ1-2, with 7 nucleotides matching TRBD1. The trim removed 4 bases at V and 5 bases at J, leaving 7 bases unmatched. This CDR3 spans 14 amino acids. The germline V gene encodes CDR1 MNHEY and CDR2 SMNVEV (reference sequence). As DNA, the CDR3 is TGTGCCAGCAGTTATCGCAGGGGGGTGTATGGCTACACCTTC. Its protein product is CASSYRRGVYGYTF.

The chain is built from TRBV7-2 and TRBJ2-2; the D is unclear. V lost 2 bases, J lost 4 bases, and 8 bases lay in between. Germline CDR1 is SGHTA and CDR2 is FQGNSA. The CDR3 has 14 amino acids. CDR3 protein: CASSLPPSTGELFF. The CDR3 coding sequence is TGTGCCAGCAGCTTACCCCCGAGCACCGGGGAGCTGTTTTTT.

This clone was observed a single time. V is TRBV28 and J is TRBJ2-5, with 15 bases aligning to TRBD2. With 3 bases clipped from V and 3 bases from J, the junction kept 2 bases outside the gene matches. Germline CDR1 reads MDHEN; CDR2 reads SYDVKM. CDR3 size: 16 residues. Here the CDR3 DNA reads TGTGCCAGCAGTTTCGGACTAGCGGGAGGGAAAGAGACCCAGTACTTC. Translation: CASSFGLAGGKETQYF.

V gene TRBV2 combines with J gene TRBJ2-7, with 7 bases aligning to TRBD1. The CDR3 covers 15 residues. V shed 4 bases and J 2 bases; nucleotides not matched to a gene: 8. Germline V gene data show CDR1 as SNHLY and CDR2 as FYNNEI. The CDR3 DNA reads TGTGCCAGCAGTGTCATCCCGCAGGGGGCCTACGAGCAGTACTTC. Amino acids: CASSVIPQGAYEQYF. Full variable domain (outside the CDR3, taken from reference TRBV2 and TRBJ2-7): EPEVTQTPSHQVTQMGQEVILRCVPISNHLYFYWYRQILGQKVEFLVSFYNNEISEKSEIFDDQFSVERPDGSNFTLKIRSTKLEDSAMYFCASSVIPQGAYEQYFGPGTRLTVT.

The rearrangement uses TRBV9 and TRBJ2-1; the D gene is possibly TRBD1 (6 bases). The germline V and J ends were trimmed by 4 bases and 2 bases, with 13 bases remaining between them. The CDR3 loop spans 15 amino acids. The germline CDR1 and CDR2 sequences are SGDLS and YYNGEE. In nucleotides, the CDR3 is TGTGCCAGCAGCTTACTCCCAGGGGCCTACAATGAGCAGTTCTTC. Translating it yields CASSLLPGAYNEQFF.

This chain joins TRBV7-9 and TRBJ2-5; weak D call: TRBD2 (6 bases). This CDR3 has 15 residues. Germline CDR1 reads SEHNR; CDR2 reads FQNEAQ (reference sequence). The germline V and J ends were trimmed by 5 bases and 5 bases, with 18 bases remaining between them. This CDR3 reads CASSNTWGERETQYF. The CDR3 nucleotides are TGTGCCAGCAGCAACACCTGGGGGGAGAGGGAGACCCAGTACTTC.

The chain links TRBV5-1 to TRBJ2-2; maybe TRBD1 (6 bases). This CDR3 is built from 15 residues. V gave up 0 bases and J gave up 2 bases, with 8 bases separating them. Germline CDR1 reads SGHRS; CDR2 reads YFSETQ. The CDR3 region is CASSLEQGNTGELFF. As DNA, the CDR3 is TGCGCCAGCAGCTTGGAACAGGGAAACACCGGGGAGCTGTTTTTT.

J is TRBJ2-7 and V is TRBV15; possible D gene TRBD1, 6 bases. Deletions cut 3 bases from V and 4 bases from J, with 10 bases between. CDR1 and CDR2 from the germline V gene are LNHNV and YYDKDF (reference sequence). The CDR3 covers 13 residues. Written as DNA, the CDR3 is TGTGCCACCAGCAGTGGCAGGGGATACGAGCAGTACTTC. Protein: CATSSGRGYEQYF.